This T cell receptor (beta chain) was sequenced in a study of response to subunit inactivated influenza vaccine. CDR1 is DFQATT, CDR2 SNEGSKA, per germline (reference sequence). The CDR3 is 12 residues long. TCRdb reanalysed the RT-PCR reads using MiXCR and keeps one entry per CDR3 protein. The table includes around 300,000 distinct CDR3 sequences, roughly 22% detected once. The receptor comes from a man aged 50-75 years who received an inactivated influenza vaccine. The rearrangement links TRBV20-1 to TRBJ1-4; D possibly corresponds to TRBD1 (5 bases). This material consisted of PBMCs from blood, taken approximately 20 months after vaccination. CDR3 DNA sequence: TGCGTAGGAGGGGCCAACGACGAAAAACTGTTTTTT. Its translation is CVGGANDEKLFF.